This TCR beta chain was identified in a study of blood T cell repertoires in COVID-19. Study details: COVID-19 samples, acute and convalescent, were from the United States, Italy and Spain.

Original analysis: Estimation of nucleated cell counts relied on the amplification of reference gene primers. Produced via immunoSEQ multiplex PCR; TCRdb's table is partial and in-frame only. V, J and clone size are taken as reported in that table, and D and trimming were inferred from the DNA itself. The table includes about 280,000 clones, around 85% detected once. V dropped 3 bases and J dropped 2 bases, with 10 bases sitting between them. CDR3 length: 13 residues. Germline values: CDR1 DFQATT, CDR2 SNEGSKA (reference sequence). Recruitment covered about 25 US areas and drew participants whose ages spanned about 18 to 89 years.

The sample taken for sequencing was PBMCs or T cells enriched from blood (not recorded which). This chain connects TRBV20-1 to TRBJ1-1; the D is unclear. This receptor was obtained from a woman in her 50s who had recovered from COVID-19. The CDR3 DNA sequence: TGCAGTGCTAGTATGCGGTCTAACACTGAAGCTTTCTTT. Its translation is CSASMRSNTEAFF.